The 17 T cell receptor beta chains reported below all come from one sample, sequenced in a study of T cell clusters in autoimmune cytopenias. TRB was amplified by touch-down multiplex PCR, primer pools A and B combined. From the multiplex PCR reads, TCRdb lists one entry per CDR3 protein and no DNA. This table lists some 6,100 distinct CDR3 sequences. Some 39,000 genome equivalents of blood DNA were amplified for TRB. This sample was shared with a second study, whose subject was T cell repertoires in aging, cancer and after chemotherapy.

The material sequenced was peripheral blood. The origin of the receptors is a human donor in good health.

V is TRBV15 and J is TRBJ1-5. The CDR3 totals 17 residues. Germline CDR1 is LNHNV and CDR2 is YYDKDF (reference sequence). The CDR3 here is CATSRESAGLSNQPQHF.

This clonotype registers medium-sized (0.01 to 0.1%) by frequency. This rearrangement joins TRBV6-1 to TRBJ2-2. This CDR3 has 15 amino acids. Germline lookup yields CDR1 MNHNS and CDR2 SASEGT. The CDR3: CASSESRMDTGELFF.

V gene TRBV7-9 combines with J gene TRBJ2-5. From germline, CDR1 is SEHNR and CDR2 FQNEAQ (reference sequence). The CDR3 is 14 amino acids. The chain's CDR3 is CASSLAREEETQYF.

The chain combines TRBV9 with TRBJ2-2; TCRdb reports TRBD1, a call that lacks DNA to check it against. Germline CDR1 and CDR2: SGDLS and YYNGEE. The CDR3 has 13 amino acids. The chain's CDR3 is CASSVATGQQLFF.

V is TRBV6-1 and J is TRBJ1-1. Germline V gene lookup returns CDR1 MNHNS and CDR2 SASEGT. CDR3 size: 15 residues. CDR3: CASSERNPMNTEAFF.

The J gene is TRBJ1-6, the V gene TRBV27. Germline values: CDR1 MNHEY, CDR2 SMNVEV (reference sequence). The CDR3 totals 14 residues. CDR3: CASSSLAGNSPLHF.

V and J are TRBV6-5 and TRBJ1-1; without DNA, the TCRdb call of TRBD1 cannot be checked. Germline CDR1 MNHEY, CDR2 SVGAGI. This CDR3 region has 13 residues. The CDR3 here is CASSYPGTGEAFF.

CDR3 in amino acids: CASSSDRAYNEQFF. V and J are TRBV7-6 and TRBJ2-1; TCRdb calls TRBD1, which cannot be checked without DNA. Germline loops: CDR1 SGHVS, CDR2 FNYEAQ. The CDR3 extends over 14 amino acids.

This rearrangement joins TRBV27 to TRBJ2-7. CDR3 length equals 14 residues. Germline lookup yields CDR1 MNHEY and CDR2 SMNVEV (reference sequence). CDR3 loop: CASSLSTVSYEQYF.

This chain uses TRBV20-1 with TRBJ2-3; the TRBD1 assignment by TCRdb is unverifiable without DNA. The germline V gene encodes CDR1 DFQATT and CDR2 SNEGSKA (reference sequence). The CDR3 spans 13 residues. CDR3 amino acids: CSAPDSYTDTQYF.

This clonotype is called medium-sized based on its frequency. The V gene is TRBV27, the J gene TRBJ1-2. This CDR3 contains 15 residues. In germline, CDR1 is MNHEY, CDR2 SMNVEV (reference sequence). CDR3 loop: CASHGKAGLYYGYTF.

This rearrangement joins TRBV18 to TRBJ2-3. The CDR3 runs 15 residues. Germline CDR1 and CDR2: KGHSH and LQKENI. Here the CDR3 reads CASSPAGRRGDTQYF.

The chain carries TRBV27 and TRBJ2-7. CDR1 MNHEY and CDR2 SMNVEV come from the germline V gene (reference sequence). The CDR3 loop spans 14 amino acids. CDR3 sequence reads: CASSLRSWGYEQYF.

Judged by frequency, this clonotype is medium-sized. CDR3 sequence reads: CASRHLVTGGEKLFF. V usage is TRBV12-3 or TRBV12-4 and J usage is TRBJ1-4; absent DNA, TCRdb's TRBD1 call cannot be checked. This CDR3 contains 15 residues.

This clonotype shows up as medium-sized (0.01 to 0.1%) by frequency. V usage is TRBV18 and J usage is TRBJ2-1; TCRdb outputs TRBD2, but without DNA this stays unchecked. Germline assignment: CDR1 KGHSH and CDR2 LQKENI. The CDR3 extends over 16 amino acids. CDR3: CASSPTSGGTYNEQFF.

The genes are TRBV6-2 or TRBV6-3 and TRBJ1-1. The germline CDR1 and CDR2 sequences are MNHEY and SVGEGT. This CDR3 region has 11 residues. The CDR3 region is CASNWGSEAFF.

This clonotype registers medium-sized by frequency. The V call is TRBV5-6, the J call TRBJ2-5. CDR3 size: 11 residues. Per the germline V gene, CDR1 is SGHDT and CDR2 is YYEEEE. CDR3: CASSFTETQYF.